This passage covers 18 T cell receptor beta chains from one sample sequenced in a study of regulatory T cells in long-lasting Graves disease (dated by TCRdb to about 2021). Library preparation used multiplex PCR. Sequencing took place on an Illumina HiSeq 4000. iRepertoire HTBI primers and Arm-PCR amplification of CDR3 regions were used to construct TCR beta libraries. TCRdb's own reprocessing of the public reads used fastp at Q25 and MiXCR and kept productive beta chains. When rows share a CDR3 protein, they turn into one entry using the most common DNA and genes. A total of fewer than 350,000 distinct CDR3 sequences appear in this sample, more than 15% of them only once. 38% of the sample goes to the ten largest clones. Sample time point, as interpreted from the label and publication: newly diagnosed GD, antithyroid drugs for less than 3 months. For both TCR sequencing and RNA sequencing, RNA was extracted from PBMCs using TRIzol.

This specimen consisted of peripheral blood mononuclear cells (PBMCs), obtained at new diagnosis, from a patient treated with antithyroid drugs. The receptors originated from a female donor with Graves disease.

This clonotype has a count of ten or more. The chain employs TRBV27 and TRBJ2-1; D is uncertain. Germline V gene sequence: CDR1 MNHEY, CDR2 SMNVEV (reference sequence). V lost 1 base to trimming and J lost 2 bases, with 15 bases between them. CDR3 length: 17 amino acids. CDR3 region: CASSLLAQPGPYNEQFF. CDR3 DNA: TGTGCCAGCAGTTTATTGGCTCAGCCAGGACCCTACAATGAGCAGTTCTTC.

In its sample, this clonotype was seen many times. This rearrangement joins TRBV6-1 to TRBJ2-1, with 10 nucleotides matching TRBD2. V was clipped by 3 bases and J by 0 bases; unmatched bases: 11. Germline V gives CDR1 MNHNS, CDR2 SASEGT. The CDR3 is 19 amino acids. The CDR3 DNA sequence: TGTGCCAGCAGTGATAGGCTAGCGGGAGTGCTAAGCTCCTACAATGAGCAGTTCTTC. It encodes CASSDRLAGVLSSYNEQFF.

J is TRBJ2-5 and V is TRBV11-3, with a weak D call TRBD2 (7 bases). The CDR3 totals 13 residues. Germline V gene sequence: CDR1 SGHNT, CDR2 YENEEA. The germline V and J ends were trimmed by 3 bases and 5 bases, with 10 bases remaining between them. Here the CDR3 reads CASSFAGAETQYF. CDR3 coding DNA: TGTGCCAGCAGCTTTGCGGGGGCTGAGACCCAGTACTTC.

This clonotype was recorded many times. This CDR3 reads CASAPAGGPLAKNIQYF. As DNA, the CDR3 is TGTGCCAGCGCTCCAGCGGGAGGGCCCCTAGCCAAAAACATTCAGTACTTC. V usage is TRBV6-1 and J usage is TRBJ2-4, with 10 bases identical to TRBD2. With V trimmed by 8 bases and J by 0 bases, 10 bases remained unmatched. From germline, CDR1 is MNHNS and CDR2 SASEGT. This CDR3 comprises 17 residues.

Note on this clonotype: The CDR3 carries no conserved terminal phenylalanine or tryptophan, so it likely arises from a read error. No DNA is shown, since the ends of the CDR3 on it are uncertain; the CDR3 is the one TCRdb lists. The rearrangement links TRBV19 to TRBJ1-1; TRBD1 is the table's D call and was not checked against the DNA. The CDR3 adds up to 14 amino acids, both ends counted. The germline V gene has CDR1 LNHDA and CDR2 SQIVND (reference sequence). This CDR3 is CASSDRGQSTEGFV.

This clonotype has only a few counts. The rearrangement joins TRBV5-8 to TRBJ2-6; D perhaps matches TRBD1 (6 bases). V shed 6 bases and J shed 0 bases, with 22 bases lying between them. The CDR3 is 19 amino acids. Per germline, CDR1 SGHTS and CDR2 YDEGEE. As DNA, the CDR3 is TGTGCCAGCACCCTTCCCTATGGGGACACGAGCTCTGGGGCCAACGTCCTGACTTTC. This sequence encodes CASTLPYGDTSSGANVLTF.

This clonotype was seen a handful of times. The chain joins TRBV6-4 to TRBJ2-4, with 7 bases lining up with TRBD1. V was pared by 4 bases and J by 8 bases, with 11 bases of the junction left unmatched. CDR3 length: 15 residues. Germline lookup yields CDR1 MRHNA and CDR2 SNTAGT. Here the CDR3 reads CASSATTGVGDIQYF. CDR3 bases: TGTGCCAGCAGTGCTACTACAGGGGTGGGGGACATTCAGTACTTC.

This chain uses TRBV18 with TRBJ2-4, with 9 positions matching TRBD1. Germline loops: CDR1 KGHSH, CDR2 LQKENI. V dropped 3 bases and J dropped 2; count of bases not matched to a gene: 2. The CDR3 has 15 residues. CDR3 nucleotide sequence: TGTGCCAGCTCACCCGGGACAGGGTCCAAAAACATTCAGTACTTC. Translated: CASSPGTGSKNIQYF. The full variable domain, rest sourced from reference TRBV18 and TRBJ2-4, is NAGVMQNPRHLVRRRGQEARLRCSPMKGHSHVYWYRQLPEEGLKFMVYLQKENIIDESGMPKERFSAEFPKEGPSILRIQQVVRGDSAAYFCASSPGTGSKNIQYFGAGTRLSVL.

This clonotype was counted between two and nine times. The V call is TRBV11-2, the J call TRBJ2-5; TRBD1 agrees at 7 bases. The CDR3 covers 18 residues. J was trimmed by 4 bases and V by 0 bases; bases with no gene match: 14. CDR1 and CDR2 (germline): SGHAT, FQNNGV. CDR3 sequence: CASSLDWAGLPGGETQYF. In DNA form, the CDR3 reads TGTGCCAGCAGCTTAGATTGGGCCGGACTGCCAGGGGGAGAGACCCAGTACTTC.

This clonotype was detected only a few times. This chain uses TRBV19 with TRBJ2-1; possible D gene TRBD2, 5 bases. Germline-derived CDR1 and CDR2 are LNHDA and SQIVND (reference sequence). The ends were cut back, 4 bases at V and 6 bases at J, with 10 bases in the middle. The CDR3 has 13 residues. CDR3 amino acids: CASSRGLSNEQFF. Written as DNA, the CDR3 is TGTGCCAGTAGTAGAGGACTTTCCAATGAGCAGTTCTTC.

This clonotype was recorded at least ten times. This rearrangement joins TRBV12-3 or TRBV12-4 to TRBJ1-6, with D perhaps matching TRBD1 (6 bases). This CDR3 region has 12 residues. The V end was cut by 6 bases, the J end by 14 bases, with 14 bases between. Written as DNA, the CDR3 is TGTGCCAGCAGCAGGGGACTCGCGACCCTCCACTTT. Encoded protein: CASSRGLATLHF.

The CDR3 sequence: CASSESGTIQYF. For the CDR3, the DNA is TGCGCCAGCAGTGAGAGCGGGACCATTCAGTACTTC. The chain joins TRBV10-2 to TRBJ2-4, with 7 bases aligning to TRBD2. The CDR3 consists of 12 residues. Looked up from germline, CDR1 is WSHSY and CDR2 is SAAADI. The V gene end was trimmed by 2 bases and the J gene end by 9 bases; junction bases not matched to a gene: 1.

There are many counts of this clonotype. The V call is TRBV20-1, the J call TRBJ2-7; TRBD2 aligns across 8 bases. The germline gives CDR1 DFQATT, CDR2 SNEGSKA (reference sequence). The length of the CDR3 is 14 residues. Germline trimming cut 2 bases from V and 5 bases from J; bases unmatched to any gene: 8. The CDR3 loop is CSARRRTSSNEQYF. The CDR3 region has the DNA TGCAGTGCTAGACGAAGGACTAGCAGTAACGAGCAGTACTTC.

This clonotype was seen ten or more times. The rearrangement uses TRBV5-1 and TRBJ1-1; TRBD1 might be the D (5 bases). The V end was cut by 0 bases, the J end by 6 bases, with 15 bases between. This CDR3 spans 15 amino acids. The germline CDR1 and CDR2 sequences are SGHRS and YFSETQ. CDR3 residues: CASSLVGARTAEAFF. CDR3 DNA: TGCGCCAGCAGCTTGGTTGGGGCGCGGACCGCTGAAGCTTTCTTT.

Notes on this clonotype: One junction end disagrees with the germline gene, perhaps due to a read error. This chain links TRBV10-1 with TRBJ1-1; no clear D. CDR1 and CDR2 from the germline V gene are WNHNN and SYGVQD (reference sequence). The CDR3 length is 12 residues. The CDR3 loop reads CASSTGGTEASF. In DNA, the CDR3 is TGCGCCAGCAGTACGGGCGGCACTGAAGCTTCCTTT.

This clonotype was picked up many times. In DNA form, the CDR3 reads TGTGCCAGCAGCTTAAAGGGGCGGGCTACGAACACCGGGGAGCTGTTTTTT. It is translated as CASSLKGRATNTGELFF. The chain joins TRBV11-2 to TRBJ2-2, with D possibly called TRBD1 or TRBD2 (5 bases each). Trimming pared 2 bases from V and 0 bases from J, leaving 13 bases between. The CDR3 totals 17 residues. CDR1 is SGHAT, CDR2 FQNNGV, per germline. Variable domain in full (rest from reference TRBV11-2 and TRBJ2-2): EAGVAQSPRYKIIEKRQSVAFWCNPISGHATLYWYQQILGQGPKLLIQFQNNGVVDDSQLPKDRFSAERLKGVDSTLKIQPAKLEDSAVYLCASSLKGRATNTGELFFGEGSRLTVL.

This clonotype rates as large (0.1 to 1%). This chain connects TRBV2 to TRBJ2-1, with TRBD2 matching 12 bases. The CDR3 has 17 amino acids. The J segment lost 4 bases and the V segment lost 0 bases, leaving 4 bases of the junction unmatched. Per germline, CDR1 SNHLY and CDR2 FYNNEI. The CDR3 sequence is CASSEADGLAGYNEQFF. Written as DNA, the CDR3 is TGTGCCAGCAGTGAAGCGGACGGACTAGCGGGATACAATGAGCAGTTCTTC.

This clonotype was observed at least ten times. V usage is TRBV27 and J usage is TRBJ1-3; D gene uncertain. The CDR3 loop spans 15 amino acids. The germline V gene has CDR1 MNHEY and CDR2 SMNVEV (reference sequence). V lost 6 bases, J lost 0 bases, and 12 bases lay in between. The CDR3 region is CASRPGGLSGNTIYF. In DNA, the CDR3 is TGTGCCAGCAGGCCAGGCGGTCTCTCTGGAAACACCATATATTTT.